One and the same sample provided the 6 T cell receptor beta chains below, sequenced in a study of graft-versus-host responses after intestinal transplantation. No antigen is known for these receptors. Some clones are missing from TCRdb's copy, which holds only in-frame ones; the method was immunoSEQ multiplex PCR. The sample yields tens of thousands of clones, about 88% seen once. This specimen consisted of unstimulated CD4+ T cells sorted from spleen or lymph node cells, obtained before transplant. The receptors derive from a human donor who was the organ donor for an intestinal transplant.

This clone was detected once. The rearrangement uses TRBV5-4 and TRBJ2-3; D not certain. There are 14 residues in the CDR3. Trimming took off 0 bases at V and 6 bases at J, with 11 bases between the two ends. CDR1 and CDR2 (germline): SGHNT, YYREEE (reference sequence). The CDR3 nucleotides are TGTGCCAGCAGCTTGGTGGTAGATTCGGATACGCAGTATTTT. Translating it yields CASSLVVDSDTQYF.

The chain recombines TRBV7-2 with TRBJ2-3; a possible D gene is TRBD1 (6 bases). V gave up 4 bases and J gave up 2 bases, with 13 bases separating them. The CDR3 consists of 15 residues. The germline gives CDR1 SGHTA, CDR2 FQGNSA. CDR3 nucleotide sequence: TGTGCCAGCAGCTCAATGACAGGTTCCACAGATACGCAGTATTTT. It codes for CASSSMTGSTDTQYF.

This rearrangement joins TRBV4-1 to TRBJ1-2, with D hard to call. Germline CDR1 and CDR2: MGHRA and YSYEKL. V lost 3 bases to trimming and J lost 7 bases, with 15 bases between them. This CDR3 spans 14 amino acids. This CDR3 reads CASSHASRPFGYTF. The CDR3 DNA reads TGCGCCAGCAGCCATGCGAGCCGCCCGTTTGGCTACACCTTC.

This chain links TRBV19 with TRBJ1-4; D gene uncertain. V shed 3 bases and J shed 10 bases, with 15 bases lying between them. Germline assignment: CDR1 LNHDA and CDR2 SQIVND (reference sequence). The CDR3 is 14 residues long. CDR3 nucleotide sequence: TGTGCCAGTAGTATGGGTACGGGTTCCGGAAAACTGTTTTTT. Protein product: CASSMGTGSGKLFF.

The chain couples TRBV19 to TRBJ1-2, with 9 nucleotides matching TRBD1. Germline V gives CDR1 LNHDA, CDR2 SQIVND (reference sequence). CDR3 length: 17 residues. Trimming cost V 5 bases and J 0 bases; bases outside gene matches: 10. The CDR3 region has the DNA TGTGCCAGTAGTCCACGACAGGGGGACGGGGCTAACTATGGCTACACCTTC. Its translation: CASSPRQGDGANYGYTF.

The chain combines TRBV25-1 with TRBJ2-3; 10 bases fit TRBD1. J was trimmed by 6 bases and V by 6 bases; bases with no gene match: 3. The CDR3 loop spans 13 amino acids. Germline lookup yields CDR1 MGHDK and CDR2 SYGVNS. CDR3 region: CASRDRGIDTQYF. The CDR3 DNA follows: TGTGCCAGCAGGGACAGGGGGATTGATACGCAGTATTTT.